This T cell receptor (beta chain) is drawn from a study of blood T cell repertoires in COVID-19. Recruitment covered under 25 US areas and drew participants whose ages spanned about 18 to 90 years. Membership in each cohort depended on participant-reported clinical history. Profiled with immunoSEQ multiplex PCR; TCRdb holds only in-frame clones, not every one. The top ten clones hold approximately 9% of a sample with 200,000 to 300,000 clones, about 89% of them seen once. This CDR3 is 16 amino acids long. Germline values: CDR1 SGHRS, CDR2 YFSETQ. V lost 7 bases and J lost 2, with 22 bases in between. The TCR comes from a man in his forties who had recovered from COVID-19. The gene calls are TRBV5-1 and TRBJ2-7; possibly TRBD1 for D (6 bases). The source material was PBMCs or T cells enriched from blood (not recorded which). CDR3 sequence reads: CASAKTIDPGAYEQYF. In DNA, the CDR3 is TGCGCCAGCGCCAAAACTATAGACCCAGGGGCCTACGAGCAGTACTTC.